This T cell receptor (beta chain) stems from a study of spatial heterogeneity in lung cancer. At the level of the study: Each unique TCR and UMI combination was seen more than ten times on average in raw reads. General observations from the study: Expanded intratumoral alpha and beta TCR counts tracked tumor mutation counts.

Individual TCR cDNA molecules each bore their own unique molecular identifier. Each CDR3 protein is one row after TCRdb ran MiXCR on the 5' RACE reads. The top ten clones hold 8% of a sample with about 13,000 distinct CDR3 sequences, less than 4.5% of them seen once. Specified time point: sample taken at primary tumor resection. The donors comprised about 70 untreated early-stage non-small cell lung cancer patients. This clonotype has ten or more counts. Its specificity is unknown. This CDR3 region has 14 residues. The V gene lost 5 bases and the J gene lost 8 bases, with 16 bases spanning the gap. Looked up from germline, CDR1 is SNHLY and CDR2 is FYNNEI.

The receptor was derived from a male donor with early-stage non-small cell lung cancer. The V call is TRBV2, the J call TRBJ2-1; TRBD2 might be the D (5 bases). The input for sequencing was lung tumor tissue, taken at surgery. Written as DNA, the CDR3 is TGTGCCAGCAGTACCACCTGGACTGAGGATGAGCAGTTCTTC. Translation gives CASSTTWTEDEQFF.